These 4 T cell receptor beta chains were all obtained from the same sample, sequenced in a study of quantifying T cell responses using KT2 cells. Study summary: Reverse transcription used primers in the TCR alpha and beta constant regions.

A single-stranded UMI oligo with SP2 sequence was ligated to cDNA 3' ends. An equimolar mix of RC1.1 and RC1.2 primed the beta chain across TRBC1 and TRBC2. MiXCR, applied by TCRdb to the UMI-ligation and nested PCR reads, yields one record per CDR3 protein. Of about 30,000 distinct CDR3 sequences in the sample, less than 7.5% are singletons; the top ten hold approximately 14%. The material sequenced was PBMCs spiked with cells of the T cell clone KT2. The origin of the receptors is a human donor.

This clonotype was picked up a small number of times. The V and J genes are TRBV5-1 and TRBJ1-1; D is possibly TRBD1 (5 bases). The CDR3 extends over 13 amino acids. V lost 4 bases, J lost 0 bases, and 7 bases lay in between. Germline V gene data show CDR1 as SGHRS and CDR2 as YFSETQ. CDR3 bases: TGCGCCAGCAGCCCCAGGGTGAACACTGAAGCTTTCTTT. Translation: CASSPRVNTEAFF. Together with reference TRBV5-1 and TRBJ1-1, the CDR3 gives the full variable domain: KAGVTQTPRYLIKTRGQQVTLSCSPISGHRSVSWYQQTPGQGLQFLFEYFSETQRNKGNFPGRFSGRQFSNSRSEMNVSTLELGDSALYLCASSPRVNTEAFFGQGTRLTVV.

A few counts support this clonotype. This sequence joins TRBV6-4 and TRBJ2-2; D possibly uses TRBD1 or TRBD2 (6 bases each). This CDR3 has 15 amino acids. V lost 3 bases to trimming and J lost 1 base, with 9 bases between them. Germline V gene lookup returns CDR1 MRHNA and CDR2 SNTAGT. The CDR3 DNA reads TGTGCCAGCAGTGAGGGGGGCCGGAACACCGGGGAGCTGTTTTTT. As protein: CASSEGGRNTGELFF.

This CDR3 reads CASSGGTEAFF. The CDR3 region has the DNA TGCGCCAGCAGTGGGGGAACTGAAGCTTTCTTT. The chain joins TRBV10-1 to TRBJ1-1; D gene uncertain. The CDR3 spans 11 residues. The V gene's germline CDR1 is WNHNN and CDR2 SYGVQD (reference sequence). The germline V and J ends were trimmed by 4 bases and 5 bases, with 5 bases remaining between them.

In regard to this clonotype: This may be a read error, as it is one base from a much larger clone. The chain has TRBV7-2 and TRBJ1-1; 12 bases align to TRBD1. CDR1 and CDR2 (germline): SGHTA, FQGNSA. This CDR3 spans 14 amino acids. CDR3: CARSLAWDRGQAFF. In nucleotides, the CDR3 is TGTGCCAGAAGCTTAGCGTGGGACAGGGGGCAAGCTTTCTTT.